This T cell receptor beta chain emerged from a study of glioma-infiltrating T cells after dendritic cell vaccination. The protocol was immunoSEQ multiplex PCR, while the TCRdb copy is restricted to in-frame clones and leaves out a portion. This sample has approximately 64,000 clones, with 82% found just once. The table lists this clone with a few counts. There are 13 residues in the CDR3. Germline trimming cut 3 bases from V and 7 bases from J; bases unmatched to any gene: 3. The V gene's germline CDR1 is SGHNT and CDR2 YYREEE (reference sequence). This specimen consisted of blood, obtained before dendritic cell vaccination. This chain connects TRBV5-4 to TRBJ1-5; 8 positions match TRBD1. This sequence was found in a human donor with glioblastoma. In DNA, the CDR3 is TGTGCCAGCAGCTCGGACAGGGCCCAGCCCCAGCATTTT. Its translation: CASSSDRAQPQHF.